These 2 T cell receptor beta chains originate from one sample sequenced in a study of T cells in Graves' hyperthyroidism and ophthalmopathy. Using RNA transcripts as the source, TCR beta CDR3 regions were amplified. First-round RT-PCR targeting the TCR CDR3 was performed with the HTBI primer set. TCRdb passed the multiplex PCR reads through MiXCR, listing each CDR3 protein once. There are approximately 480,000 distinct CDR3 sequences in the sample; under 25% occur only once, and less than 30% lies in the top ten. The material sequenced was blood. These receptors came from a man in his late teens or twenties with Graves' hyperthyroidism.

This clonotype was counted many times. The chain links TRBV6-5 to TRBJ2-2; D is uncertain. V was pared by 2 bases and J by 3 bases, with 4 bases between. Germline V lookup: CDR1 MNHEY, CDR2 SVGAGI. This CDR3 comprises 13 residues. The CDR3 nucleotides are TGTGCCAGCAGTTACGGGGACACCGGGGAGCTGTTTTTT. It translates to CASSYGDTGELFF.

This clonotype was seen ten or more times. A much larger clone differs from this one at a single base, so this may be a read error. The V gene is TRBV6-5, the J gene TRBJ1-2; 7 nucleotides line up with TRBD1. The length of the CDR3 is 14 residues. Germline lookup yields CDR1 MNHEY and CDR2 SVGAGI. The V and J ends lost 7 bases and 8 bases, in that order; junction bases with no gene match: 13. The chain's CDR3 is CASTSSKGARGYTF. For the CDR3, the DNA is TGTGCCAGCACCTCCTCCAAGGGGGCTCGAGGCTACACCTTC.